This T cell receptor (beta chain) was documented in a study of cytomegalovirus exposure and HLA in healthy donors. Notes on the study in general: Common viral pathogens were later found to be apparently linked to several of the most significant clusters. As a later analysis revealed, most CMV-associated TCR beta chains appeared HLA-restricted.

This clone has just a few counts. Its cognate antigen is unknown. This PCR relied on a set of 60 Vbeta primers and 13 Jbeta primers. This table comes from immunoSEQ multiplex PCR, and its TCRdb copy is limited to in-frame clones, with some not included. Seen here are about 64,000 clones, roughly 68% observed once, and the top ten hold around 3.1%. This CDR3 is built from 11 residues. The V gene's germline CDR1 is MNHNY and CDR2 SVGAGI (reference sequence). With 5 bases removed from V and 4 bases from J, the gap between germline ends came to 6 bases. This TCR came from a woman in her forties or fifties in good health and CMV-seronegative. The V gene is TRBV6-6, the J gene TRBJ2-7; D uncertain. Source material: PBMCs. In DNA, the CDR3 is TGTGCCAGCAGTAGACAATACGAGCAGTACTTC. Translation gives CASSRQYEQYF.